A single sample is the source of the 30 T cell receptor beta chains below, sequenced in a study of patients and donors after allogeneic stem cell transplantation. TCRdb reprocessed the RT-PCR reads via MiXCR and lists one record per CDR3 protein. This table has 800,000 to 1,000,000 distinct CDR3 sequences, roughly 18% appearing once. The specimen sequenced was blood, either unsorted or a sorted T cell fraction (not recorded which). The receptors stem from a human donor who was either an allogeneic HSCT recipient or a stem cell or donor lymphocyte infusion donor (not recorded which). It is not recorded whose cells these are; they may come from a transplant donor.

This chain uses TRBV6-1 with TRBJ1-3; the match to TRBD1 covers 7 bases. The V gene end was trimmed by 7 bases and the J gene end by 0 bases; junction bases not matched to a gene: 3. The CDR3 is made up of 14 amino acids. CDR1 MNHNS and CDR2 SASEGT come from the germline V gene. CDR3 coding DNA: TGTGCCAGCACCGACAGGGACTCTGGAAACACCATATATTTT. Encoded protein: CASTDRDSGNTIYF.

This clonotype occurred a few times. The CDR3 DNA reads TGTGCCAGCAGGGGAGGACAGGGCCTCGATAGCAATCAGCCCCAGCATTTT. Its protein product is CASRGGQGLDSNQPQHF. The gene calls are TRBV2 and TRBJ1-5; 8 nucleotides line up with TRBD1. CDR1 and CDR2 from the germline V gene are SNHLY and FYNNEI. The CDR3 is 17 residues long. After removal of 6 bases from V and 0 bases from J, the junction contained 10 bases not matched to a gene.

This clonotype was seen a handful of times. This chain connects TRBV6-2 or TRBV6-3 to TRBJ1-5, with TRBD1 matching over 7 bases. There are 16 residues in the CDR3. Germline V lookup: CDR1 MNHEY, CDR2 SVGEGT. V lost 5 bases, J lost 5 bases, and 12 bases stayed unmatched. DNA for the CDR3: TGTGCCAGCAGTCACCCCCGGTCAGGGGGTCATCAGCCCCAGCATTTT. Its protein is CASSHPRSGGHQPQHF.

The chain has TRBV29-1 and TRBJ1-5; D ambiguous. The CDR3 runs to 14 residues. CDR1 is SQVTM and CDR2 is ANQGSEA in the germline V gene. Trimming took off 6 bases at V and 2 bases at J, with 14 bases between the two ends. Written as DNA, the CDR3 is TGCAGCGTGGTCCTCTGGGGAGGCAATCAGCCCCAGCATTTT. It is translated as CSVVLWGGNQPQHF.

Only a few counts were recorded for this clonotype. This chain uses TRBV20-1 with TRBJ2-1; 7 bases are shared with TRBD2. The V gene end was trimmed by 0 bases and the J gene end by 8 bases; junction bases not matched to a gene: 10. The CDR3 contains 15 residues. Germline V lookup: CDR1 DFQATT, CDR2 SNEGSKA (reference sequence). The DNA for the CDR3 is TGCAGTGCTAGAGATGTGAAAGCGGGGAGGTATGAGCAGTTCTTC. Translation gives CSARDVKAGRYEQFF.

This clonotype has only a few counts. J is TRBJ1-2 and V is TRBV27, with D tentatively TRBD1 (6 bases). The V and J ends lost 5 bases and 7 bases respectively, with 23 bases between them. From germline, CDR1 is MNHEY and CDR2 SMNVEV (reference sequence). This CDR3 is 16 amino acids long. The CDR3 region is CASSPFGSGQQGGYTF. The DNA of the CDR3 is TGTGCCAGCAGTCCGTTCGGTTCGGGTCAACAGGGTGGCTACACCTTC.

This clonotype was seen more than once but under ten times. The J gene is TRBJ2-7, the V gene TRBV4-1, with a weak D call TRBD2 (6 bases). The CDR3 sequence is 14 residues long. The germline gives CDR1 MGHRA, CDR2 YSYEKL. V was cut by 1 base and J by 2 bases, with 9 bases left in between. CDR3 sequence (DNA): TGCGCCAGCAGCCAAGCGGGAGTCCCCTACGAGCAGTACTTC. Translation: CASSQAGVPYEQYF.

In DNA form, the CDR3 reads TGTGCCAGCAGTTCCCGGACTAGCGGGGGGGCGAATGAGCAGTTCTTC. This sequence encodes CASSSRTSGGANEQFF. This chain connects TRBV27 to TRBJ2-1; 15 nucleotides match TRBD2. Germline V gene sequence: CDR1 MNHEY, CDR2 SMNVEV (reference sequence). Unmatched junction bases numbered 5, after V lost 4 bases and J lost 7 bases. CDR3 length: 16 amino acids.

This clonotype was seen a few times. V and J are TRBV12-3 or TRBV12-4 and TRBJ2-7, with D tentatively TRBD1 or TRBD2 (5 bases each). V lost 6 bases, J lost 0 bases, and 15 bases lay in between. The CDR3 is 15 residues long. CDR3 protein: CASRPSGRPSYEQYF. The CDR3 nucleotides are TGTGCCAGCAGACCTTCGGGGCGACCCTCCTACGAGCAGTACTTC.

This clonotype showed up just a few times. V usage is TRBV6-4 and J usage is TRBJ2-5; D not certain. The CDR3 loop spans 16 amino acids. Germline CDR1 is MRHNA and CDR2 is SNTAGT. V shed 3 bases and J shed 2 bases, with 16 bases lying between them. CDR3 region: CASSEVASGVQETQYF. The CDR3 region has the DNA TGTGCCAGCAGTGAGGTTGCAAGTGGGGTACAAGAGACCCAGTACTTC.

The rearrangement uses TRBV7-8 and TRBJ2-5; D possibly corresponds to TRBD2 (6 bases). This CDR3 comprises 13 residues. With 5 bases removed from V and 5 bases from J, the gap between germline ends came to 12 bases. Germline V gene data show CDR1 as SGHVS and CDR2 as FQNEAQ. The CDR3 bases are TGTGCCAGCAGCAAATTGGGGGGTGAGACCCAGTACTTC. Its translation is CASSKLGGETQYF.

The CDR3 protein is CASSSPDRANSPLHF. Written as DNA, the CDR3 is TGTGCCAGCAGCTCCCCGGACAGGGCTAATTCACCCCTCCACTTT. This rearrangement joins TRBV7-8 to TRBJ1-6; 8 nucleotides line up with TRBD1. The CDR3 consists of 15 residues. V trimming: 4 bases; J trimming: 6 bases; junction bases outside the gene matches: 5. Germline assignment: CDR1 SGHVS and CDR2 FQNEAQ. The full variable domain, rest sourced from reference TRBV7-8 and TRBJ1-6, is GAGVSQSPRYKVAKRGQDVALRCDPISGHVSLFWYQQALGQGPEFLTYFQNEAQLDKSGLPSDRFFAERPEGSVSTLKIQRTQQEDSAVYLCASSSPDRANSPLHFGNGTRLTVT.

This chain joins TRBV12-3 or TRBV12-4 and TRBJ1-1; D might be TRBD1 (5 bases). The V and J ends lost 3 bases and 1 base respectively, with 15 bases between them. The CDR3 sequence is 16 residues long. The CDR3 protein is CASSLTDDGANTEAFF. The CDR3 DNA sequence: TGTGCCAGCAGTTTGACAGACGACGGCGCGAACACTGAAGCTTTCTTT.

The CDR3 protein is CASSDLAFRLGYEQYF. Here the CDR3 DNA reads TGCGCCAGCAGCGACCTGGCGTTTAGACTCGGCTACGAGCAGTACTTC. The chain couples TRBV5-1 to TRBJ2-7; D is uncertain. Germline CDR1 SGHRS, CDR2 YFSETQ. Deletions cut 4 bases from V and 3 bases from J, with 20 bases between. The CDR3 has 16 amino acids.

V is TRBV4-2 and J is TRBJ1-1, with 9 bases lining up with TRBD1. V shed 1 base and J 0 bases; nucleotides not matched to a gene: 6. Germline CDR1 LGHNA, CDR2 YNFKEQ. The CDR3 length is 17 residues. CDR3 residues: CASSQGTGGLMNTEAFF. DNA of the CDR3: TGTGCCAGCAGCCAAGGTACAGGGGGCCTTATGAACACTGAAGCTTTCTTT.

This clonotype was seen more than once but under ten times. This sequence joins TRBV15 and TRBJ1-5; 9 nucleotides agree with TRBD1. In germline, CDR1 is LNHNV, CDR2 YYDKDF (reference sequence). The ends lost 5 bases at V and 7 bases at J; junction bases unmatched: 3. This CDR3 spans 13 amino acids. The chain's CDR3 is CATSEDRGQPQHF. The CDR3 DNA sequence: TGTGCCACCAGCGAGGACAGGGGCCAGCCCCAGCATTTT.

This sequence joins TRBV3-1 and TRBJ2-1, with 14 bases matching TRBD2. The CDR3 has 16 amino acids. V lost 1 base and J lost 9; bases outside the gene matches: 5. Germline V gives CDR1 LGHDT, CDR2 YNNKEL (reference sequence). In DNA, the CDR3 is TGTGCCAGCAGCCAAGTCGGACTAGCGGGAGGTGGTGAGCAGTTCTTC. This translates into CASSQVGLAGGGEQFF.

CDR3 bases: TGCAGCGTTGTTCAGGGGGGTAATGAAGCTTTCTTT. This gives the protein CSVVQGGNEAFF. The rearrangement links TRBV29-1 to TRBJ1-1; 7 bases line up with TRBD1. The germline V gene encodes CDR1 SQVTM and CDR2 ANQGSEA. J gave up 7 bases and V 4 bases, and 6 bases lay outside the gene matches. The CDR3 has 12 residues. Supplemented by reference TRBV29-1 and TRBJ1-1, the full variable domain reads SAVISQKPSRDICQRGTSLTIQCQVDSQVTMMFWYRQQPGQSLTLIATANQGSEATYESGFVIDKFPISRPNLTFSTLTVSNMSPEDSSIYLCSVVQGGNEAFFGQGTRLTVV.

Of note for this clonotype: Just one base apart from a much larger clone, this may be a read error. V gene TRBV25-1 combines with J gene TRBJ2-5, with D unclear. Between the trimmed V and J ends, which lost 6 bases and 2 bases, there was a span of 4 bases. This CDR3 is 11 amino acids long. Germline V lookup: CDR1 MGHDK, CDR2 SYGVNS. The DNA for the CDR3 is TGTGCCAGCAGAAAGCAAGAGACCCAGTACTTC. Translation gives CASRKQETQYF.

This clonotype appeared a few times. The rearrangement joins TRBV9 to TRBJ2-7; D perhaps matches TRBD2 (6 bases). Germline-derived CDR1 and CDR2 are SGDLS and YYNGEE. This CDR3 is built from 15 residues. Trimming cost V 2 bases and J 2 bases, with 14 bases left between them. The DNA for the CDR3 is TGTGCCAGCAGCGTGCGCGCGGGGCCGACCTACGAGCAGTACTTC. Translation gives CASSVRAGPTYEQYF.

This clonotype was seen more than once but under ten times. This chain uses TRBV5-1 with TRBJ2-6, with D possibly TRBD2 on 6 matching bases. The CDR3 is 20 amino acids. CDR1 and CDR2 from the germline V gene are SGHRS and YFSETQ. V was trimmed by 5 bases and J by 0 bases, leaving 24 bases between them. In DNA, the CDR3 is TGCGCCAGCAGAGGGGCTGGGACTCCTTCATACCGCTCTGGGGCCAACGTCCTGACTTTC. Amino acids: CASRGAGTPSYRSGANVLTF.

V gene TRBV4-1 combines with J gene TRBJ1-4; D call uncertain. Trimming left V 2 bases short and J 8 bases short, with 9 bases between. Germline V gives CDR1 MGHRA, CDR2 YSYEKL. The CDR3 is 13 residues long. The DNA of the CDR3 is TGCGCCAGCAGCCAATATGTCTGGGAAAAACTGTTTTTT. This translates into CASSQYVWEKLFF.

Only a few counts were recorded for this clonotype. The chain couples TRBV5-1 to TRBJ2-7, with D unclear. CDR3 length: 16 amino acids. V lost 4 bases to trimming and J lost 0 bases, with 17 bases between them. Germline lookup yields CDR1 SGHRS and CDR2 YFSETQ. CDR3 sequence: CASSLTSPLSSYEQYF. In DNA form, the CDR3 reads TGCGCCAGCAGCCTGACTTCACCTTTAAGCTCCTACGAGCAGTACTTC. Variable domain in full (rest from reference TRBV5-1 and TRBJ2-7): KAGVTQTPRYLIKTRGQQVTLSCSPISGHRSVSWYQQTPGQGLQFLFEYFSETQRNKGNFPGRFSGRQFSNSRSEMNVSTLELGDSALYLCASSLTSPLSSYEQYFGPGTRLTVT.

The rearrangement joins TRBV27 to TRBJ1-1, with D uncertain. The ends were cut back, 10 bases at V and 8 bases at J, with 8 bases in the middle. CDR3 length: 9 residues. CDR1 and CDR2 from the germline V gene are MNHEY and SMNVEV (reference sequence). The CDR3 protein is CANKAEAFF. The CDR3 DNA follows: TGTGCCAACAAGGCAGAAGCTTTCTTT.

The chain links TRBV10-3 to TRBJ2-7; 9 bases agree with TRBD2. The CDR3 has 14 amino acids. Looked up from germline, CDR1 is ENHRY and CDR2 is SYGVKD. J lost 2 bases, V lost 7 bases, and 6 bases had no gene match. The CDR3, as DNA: TGTGCCATCAATGGACTAGCGCCGACCTACGAGCAGTACTTC. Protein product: CAINGLAPTYEQYF.

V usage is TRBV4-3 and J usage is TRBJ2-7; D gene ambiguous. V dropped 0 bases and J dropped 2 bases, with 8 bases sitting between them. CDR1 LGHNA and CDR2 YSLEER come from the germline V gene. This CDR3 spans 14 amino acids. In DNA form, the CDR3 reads TGCGCCAGCAGCCAAGATAGTCTAGCCTACGAGCAGTACTTC. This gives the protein CASSQDSLAYEQYF.

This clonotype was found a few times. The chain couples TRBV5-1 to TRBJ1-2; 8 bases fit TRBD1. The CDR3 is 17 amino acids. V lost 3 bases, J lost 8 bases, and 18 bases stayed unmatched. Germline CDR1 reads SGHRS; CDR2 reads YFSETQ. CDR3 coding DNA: TGCGCCAGCAGCTCGATTCTTCCGGGACAGGTCTCCTCGGGCTACACCTTC. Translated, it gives CASSSILPGQVSSGYTF.

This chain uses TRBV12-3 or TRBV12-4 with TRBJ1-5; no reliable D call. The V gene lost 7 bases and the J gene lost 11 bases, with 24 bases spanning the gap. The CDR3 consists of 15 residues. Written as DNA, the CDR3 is TGTGCCAGCACCCTGAACAGATTGGAACTATCAGCCCAGCATTTT. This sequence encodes CASTLNRLELSAQHF.

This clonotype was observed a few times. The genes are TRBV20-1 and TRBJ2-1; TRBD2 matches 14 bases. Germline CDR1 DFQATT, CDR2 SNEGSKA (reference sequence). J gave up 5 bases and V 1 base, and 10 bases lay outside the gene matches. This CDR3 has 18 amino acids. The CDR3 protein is CSARGTSGGRLQNNEQFF. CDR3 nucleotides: TGCAGTGCTAGAGGGACTAGCGGGGGGCGTCTACAGAACAATGAGCAGTTCTTC.

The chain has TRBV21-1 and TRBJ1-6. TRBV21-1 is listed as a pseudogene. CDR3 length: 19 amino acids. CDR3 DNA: TGTGCCAGCAGCATTCCGATCCGGACGGTTAGCTCCTATAATTCACCCCTCCACTTT. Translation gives CASSIPIRTVSSYNSPLHF.